The sequence of this TCR beta chain was determined in a study of blood T cell repertoires in COVID-19. The CDR3 has 14 residues. With 8 bases clipped from V and 7 bases from J, the junction kept 10 bases outside the gene matches. Germline assignment: CDR1 SEHNR and CDR2 FQNEAQ (reference sequence). Clones were sequenced by immunoSEQ multiplex PCR, and TCRdb holds only the in-frame ones, with some missing. Of 350,000 to 450,000 clones in the sample, roughly nine tenths are singletons; the top ten hold 0.8% to 0.9%. This clone was seen once. Material: PBMCs or T cells enriched from blood (not recorded which). This clonotype originated in a woman in her thirties or forties who had been exposed to COVID-19. The chain carries TRBV7-9 and TRBJ2-1, with 8 bases lining up with TRBD2. CDR3 DNA sequence: TGTGCCAGCCCTCCGGGGGGGGTGGGGAATGAGCAGTTCTTC. Translating gives CASPPGGVGNEQFF. Filled out from reference TRBV7-9 and TRBJ2-1, the complete variable domain reads DTGVSQNPRHKITKRGQNVTFRCDPISEHNRLYWYRQTLGQGPEFLTYFQNEAQLEKSRLLSDRFSAERPKGSFSTLEIQRTEQGDSAMYLCASPPGGVGNEQFFGPGTRLTVL.